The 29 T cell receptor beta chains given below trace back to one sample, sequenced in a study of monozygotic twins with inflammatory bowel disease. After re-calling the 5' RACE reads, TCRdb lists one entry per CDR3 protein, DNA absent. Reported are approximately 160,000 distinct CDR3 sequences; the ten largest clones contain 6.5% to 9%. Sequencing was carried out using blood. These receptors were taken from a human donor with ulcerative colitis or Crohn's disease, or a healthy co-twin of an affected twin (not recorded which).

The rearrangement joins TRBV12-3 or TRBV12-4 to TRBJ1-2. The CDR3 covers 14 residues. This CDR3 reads CASSLPPGGDGYTF.

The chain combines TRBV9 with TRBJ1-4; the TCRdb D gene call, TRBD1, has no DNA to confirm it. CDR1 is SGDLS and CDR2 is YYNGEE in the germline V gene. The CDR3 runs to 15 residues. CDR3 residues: CASSATGTGTEKLFF. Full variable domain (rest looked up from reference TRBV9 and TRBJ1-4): DSGVTQTPKHLITATGQRVTLRCSPRSGDLSVYWYQQSLDQGLQFLIQYYNGEERAKGNILERFSAQQFPDLHSELNLSSLELGDSALYFCASSATGTGTEKLFFGSGTQLSVL.

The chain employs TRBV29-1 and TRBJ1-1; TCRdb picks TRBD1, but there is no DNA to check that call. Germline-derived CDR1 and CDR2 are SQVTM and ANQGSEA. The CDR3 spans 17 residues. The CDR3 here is CSVEYLGGGFMNTEAFF. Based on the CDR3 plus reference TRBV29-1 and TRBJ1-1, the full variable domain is SAVISQKPSRDICQRGTSLTIQCQVDSQVTMMFWYRQQPGQSLTLIATANQGSEATYESGFVIDKFPISRPNLTFSTLTVSNMSPEDSSIYLCSVEYLGGGFMNTEAFFGQGTRLTVV.

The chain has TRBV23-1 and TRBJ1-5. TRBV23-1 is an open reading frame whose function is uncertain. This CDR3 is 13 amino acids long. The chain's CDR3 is CASSQPKREPQHF.

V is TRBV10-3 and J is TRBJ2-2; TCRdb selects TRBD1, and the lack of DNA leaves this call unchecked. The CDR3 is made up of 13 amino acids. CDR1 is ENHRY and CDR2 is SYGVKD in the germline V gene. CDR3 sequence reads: CARQQDLGGELFF.

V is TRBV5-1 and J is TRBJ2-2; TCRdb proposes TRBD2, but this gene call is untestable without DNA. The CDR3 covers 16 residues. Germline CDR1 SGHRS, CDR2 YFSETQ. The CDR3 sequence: CASSFSLAGNTGELFF.

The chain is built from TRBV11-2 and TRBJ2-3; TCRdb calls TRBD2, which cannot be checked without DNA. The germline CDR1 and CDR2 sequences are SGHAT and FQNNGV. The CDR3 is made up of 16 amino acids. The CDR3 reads CASSSRGSGGTDTQYF. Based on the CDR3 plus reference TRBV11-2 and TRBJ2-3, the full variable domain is EAGVAQSPRYKIIEKRQSVAFWCNPISGHATLYWYQQILGQGPKLLIQFQNNGVVDDSQLPKDRFSAERLKGVDSTLKIQPAKLEDSAVYLCASSSRGSGGTDTQYFGPGTRLTVL.

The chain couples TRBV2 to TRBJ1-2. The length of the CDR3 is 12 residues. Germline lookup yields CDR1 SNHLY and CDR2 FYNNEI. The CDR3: CATDTSNYGYTF.

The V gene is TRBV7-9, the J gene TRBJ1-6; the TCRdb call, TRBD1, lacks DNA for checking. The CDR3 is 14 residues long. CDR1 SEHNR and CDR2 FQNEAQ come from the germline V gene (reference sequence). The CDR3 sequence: CASNEGQINSPLHF.

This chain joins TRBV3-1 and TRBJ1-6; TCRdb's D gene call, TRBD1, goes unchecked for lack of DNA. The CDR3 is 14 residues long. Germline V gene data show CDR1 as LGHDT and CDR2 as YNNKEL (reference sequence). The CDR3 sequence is CASSQGLRDGGVHF.

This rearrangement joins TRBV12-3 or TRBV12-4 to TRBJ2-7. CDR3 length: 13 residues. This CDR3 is CASSFWETYEQYF.

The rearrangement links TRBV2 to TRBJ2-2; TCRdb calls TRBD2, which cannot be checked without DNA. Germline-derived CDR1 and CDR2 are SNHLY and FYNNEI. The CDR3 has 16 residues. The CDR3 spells CARAGTSGSDTGELFF.

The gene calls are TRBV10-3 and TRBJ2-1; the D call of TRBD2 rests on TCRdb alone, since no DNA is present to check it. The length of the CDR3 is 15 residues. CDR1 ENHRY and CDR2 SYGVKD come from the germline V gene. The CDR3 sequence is CAISEPAGPYNEQFF.

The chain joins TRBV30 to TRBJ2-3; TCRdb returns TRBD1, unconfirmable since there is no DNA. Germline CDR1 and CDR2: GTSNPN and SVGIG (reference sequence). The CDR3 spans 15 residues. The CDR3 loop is CAWSVLDREGDTQYF.

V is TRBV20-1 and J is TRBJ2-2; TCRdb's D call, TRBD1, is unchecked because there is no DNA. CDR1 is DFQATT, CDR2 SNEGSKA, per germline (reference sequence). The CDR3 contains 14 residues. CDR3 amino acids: CSARAPGGPGELFF.

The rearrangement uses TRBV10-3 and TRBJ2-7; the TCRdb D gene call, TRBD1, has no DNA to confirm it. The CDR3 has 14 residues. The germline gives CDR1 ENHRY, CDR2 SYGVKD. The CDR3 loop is CAISDGDRGNEQYF.

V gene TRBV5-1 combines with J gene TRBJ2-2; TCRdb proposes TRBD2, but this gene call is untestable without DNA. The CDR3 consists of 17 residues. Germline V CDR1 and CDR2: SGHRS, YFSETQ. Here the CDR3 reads CASSPHSRLRDTGELFF.

CDR3 region: CASSSEPLGVKQPQHF. The chain combines TRBV5-1 with TRBJ1-5; TCRdb gives TRBD1 as the D gene, but with no DNA this cannot be confirmed. The CDR3 spans 16 residues. Germline values: CDR1 SGHRS, CDR2 YFSETQ. Filled out from reference TRBV5-1 and TRBJ1-5, the complete variable domain reads KAGVTQTPRYLIKTRGQQVTLSCSPISGHRSVSWYQQTPGQGLQFLFEYFSETQRNKGNFPGRFSGRQFSNSRSEMNVSTLELGDSALYLCASSSEPLGVKQPQHFGDGTRLSIL.

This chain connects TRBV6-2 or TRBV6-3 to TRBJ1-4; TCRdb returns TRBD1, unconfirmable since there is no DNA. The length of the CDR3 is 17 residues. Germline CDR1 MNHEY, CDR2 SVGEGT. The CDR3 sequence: CASTYLAQSGHRGKLFF.

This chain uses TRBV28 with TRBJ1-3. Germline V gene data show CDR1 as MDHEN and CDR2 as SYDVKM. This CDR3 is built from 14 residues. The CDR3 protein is CASSRVSSGNTIYF.

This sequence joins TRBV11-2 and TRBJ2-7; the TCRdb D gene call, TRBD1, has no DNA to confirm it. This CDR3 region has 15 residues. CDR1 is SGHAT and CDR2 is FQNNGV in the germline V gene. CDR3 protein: CASTHYDSVIYEQYF.

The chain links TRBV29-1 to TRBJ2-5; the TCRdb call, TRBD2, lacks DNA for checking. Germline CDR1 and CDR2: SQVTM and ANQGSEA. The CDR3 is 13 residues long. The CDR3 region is CSGVAGVGETQYF.

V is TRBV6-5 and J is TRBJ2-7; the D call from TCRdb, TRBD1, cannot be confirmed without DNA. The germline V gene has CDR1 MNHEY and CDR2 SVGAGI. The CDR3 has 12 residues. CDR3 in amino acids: CATRQGSHEQYF.

This CDR3 is CSVDKGLSEAFF. The rearrangement uses TRBV29-1 and TRBJ1-1. The CDR3 sequence is 12 residues long. Looked up from germline, CDR1 is SQVTM and CDR2 is ANQGSEA.

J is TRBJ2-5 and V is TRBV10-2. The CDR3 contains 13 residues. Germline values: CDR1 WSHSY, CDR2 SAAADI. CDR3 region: CASSESSRETQYF.

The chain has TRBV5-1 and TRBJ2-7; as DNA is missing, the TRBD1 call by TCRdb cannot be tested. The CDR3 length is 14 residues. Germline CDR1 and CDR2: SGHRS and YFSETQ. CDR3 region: CASSYGTPAGEQYF.

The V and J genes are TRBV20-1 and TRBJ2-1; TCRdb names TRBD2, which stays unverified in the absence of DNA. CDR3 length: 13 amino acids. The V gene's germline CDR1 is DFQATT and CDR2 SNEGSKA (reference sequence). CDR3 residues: CSAPLAGGFEQFF.

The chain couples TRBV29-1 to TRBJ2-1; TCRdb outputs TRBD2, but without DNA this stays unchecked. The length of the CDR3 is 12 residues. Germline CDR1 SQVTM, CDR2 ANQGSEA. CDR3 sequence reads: CSARGGRGEQFF.

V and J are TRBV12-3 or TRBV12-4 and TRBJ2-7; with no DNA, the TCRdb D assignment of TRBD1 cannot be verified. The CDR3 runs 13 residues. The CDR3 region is CASSPTGYYEQYF.